Listed below are T cell receptor beta chains from one sample, sequenced in a study of OX40 agonist ivuxolimab in advanced cancers. Produced via immunoSEQ multiplex PCR; TCRdb's table is partial and in-frame only. The sample carries roughly 67,000 clones, 65% to 90% recorded once. Sample: CD4+ or CD8+ T cells sorted from blood, taken in a trial of the OX40 agonist ivuxolimab. The receptor source for this set is an adult with an advanced solid tumor such as melanoma, head and neck, liver or kidney cancer. CDR3s include the opening cysteine and the closing phenylalanine or tryptophan.

V gene,J gene,CDR3 protein
TRBV7-8,TRBJ2-5,CASSAGQAGVSRETQYF
TRBV11-3,TRBJ2-6,CASSSSPHSGANVLTF
TRBV7-2,TRBJ2-5,CASSLEGGRWGETQYF
TRBV5-6,TRBJ1-6,CASSLEQSNSPLHF
TRBV4-3,TRBJ2-3,CASSQEWTSTDTQYF
TRBV27,.,CASSLRASDPYEQYF
TRBV18,TRBJ2-7,CASSLPPEQGGQYF
TRBV29-1,TRBJ1-2,CSVGRDSLYGYTF
TRBV7-2,TRBJ2-1,CASSLIGGLNEQFF
TRBV28,TRBJ1-3,CASNRGLGNTIYF
TRBV7-2,TRBJ1-4,CASSPGRGGEKLFF
TRBV2,TRBJ2-1,CAGAENEQFF
TRBV4-1,TRBJ2-5,CATKREMGEETQYF
TRBV7-2,TRBJ2-7,CASSFDGLAGGHEQYF
TRBV4-3,TRBJ1-4,CASSRQENEKLFF
TRBV28,TRBJ2-3,CASTRTDTQYF
TRBV12-5,TRBJ1-1,CASGLVDPNENTEAFF
TRBV28,TRBJ1-5,CASTRDGNNQPQHF
TRBV10-3,TRBJ2-3,CATTPSGSKADTQYF
TRBV9,TRBJ2-2,CASSVEALAGSGELFF
TRBV28,TRBJ2-1,CASSSGTGEGGEQFF
TRBV28,TRBJ1-2,CASSKGRVYGYTF
TRBV18,TRBJ2-1,CASSPSSGSKGGRQFF
TRBV28,TRBJ2-2,CASSLLGLAGVGTGELFF
TRBV29-1,TRBJ1-6,CSVGTETDSPLHF
TRBV7-7,TRBJ2-3,CASSQGVYSTDTQYF
TRBV5-1,TRBJ2-3,CASSFKGSSTDTQYF
TRBV4-3,TRBJ1-2,CASSQDSGRGGYYGYTF
TRBV5-1,TRBJ2-2,CASSSKDTGELFF
TRBV5-1,TRBJ2-2,CASSFPSESAMSGELFF
TRBV6-1,TRBJ1-2,CASRTGQNYGYTF
TRBV7-2,TRBJ2-7,CASSLLGSHYEQYF
TRBV5-5,TRBJ2-5,CASSPDRGPTQYF
TRBV9,TRBJ2-7,CASSVDHSSYEQYF
TRBV30,TRBJ2-2,CATSGTQNTGELFF
TRBV28,TRBJ2-7,CASTSGGGTGSYEQYF
TRBV5-6,TRBJ2-1,CASSLPDRDRGFF
TRBV7-3,TRBJ2-6,CASSLSGANVPTF
TRBV6-5,TRBJ1-5,CASSYSDGSNQPQHF
TRBV19,TRBJ2-1,CASSTGQNNEQFF
TRBV15,TRBJ1-2,CATSRDLVRGYTF
TRBV19,TRBJ1-5,CASSIELHQPQHF